This entry lists 11 T cell receptor beta chains sequenced from one sample in a study of identical twins. A single record per CDR3 protein comes from TCRdb applying MiXCR to the 5' RACE reads. The sample has approximately 190,000 distinct CDR3 sequences, roughly 15% seen once; the top ten hold roughly two fifths. This sample also appeared in a second study, on T cells expressing NK-cell markers.

The specimen sequenced was CD8+ T cells sorted from blood. All receptors come from a woman aged 18-35 years in good health.

The chain joins TRBV4-2 to TRBJ2-2; a weak D match, TRBD2 (6 bases). Looked up from germline, CDR1 is LGHNA and CDR2 is YNFKEQ. CDR3 size: 17 residues. Trimming cost V 9 bases and J 2 bases, with 22 bases left between them. CDR3 in amino acids: CASAGLGLASNTGELFF. The CDR3 bases are TGTGCCAGTGCAGGGCTGGGGCTAGCGAGCAACACCGGGGAGCTGTTTTTT.

V is TRBV7-9 and J is TRBJ1-1, with D perhaps matching TRBD1 (5 bases). Deletions cut 5 bases from V and 1 base from J, with 11 bases between. The germline CDR1 and CDR2 sequences are SEHNR and FQNEAQ (reference sequence). The CDR3 extends over 14 amino acids. CDR3 DNA sequence: TGTGCCAGCAGCCCCCCCGACAGGAACACTGAAGCTTTCTTT. This encodes CASSPPDRNTEAFF.

This clonotype appeared many times. The J gene is TRBJ2-7, the V gene TRBV12-3 or TRBV12-4; 7 positions match TRBD1. The V segment lost 5 bases and the J segment 3 bases; nucleotides outside the gene matches: 7. CDR3 length equals 14 residues. The DNA of the CDR3 is TGTGCCAGCAGTCTCCCTTGGGACAGCTACGAGCAGTACTTC. Translated, it gives CASSLPWDSYEQYF.

V is TRBV20-1 and J is TRBJ2-5; TRBD1 aligns across 7 bases. There are 14 residues in the CDR3. CDR1 is DFQATT, CDR2 SNEGSKA, per germline (reference sequence). V lost 2 bases to trimming and J lost 7 bases; unmatched junction nucleotides: 10. This CDR3 reads CSARSGQERLTQYF. CDR3 nucleotides: TGCAGTGCTAGATCTGGACAGGAGCGGTTGACCCAGTACTTC.

The chain links TRBV7-9 to TRBJ1-5; D is uncertain. Germline values: CDR1 SEHNR, CDR2 FQNEAQ (reference sequence). The CDR3 contains 15 residues. V lost 1 base and J 5 bases, leaving 12 bases between the germline ends. The CDR3 region is CASSLGFSPDQPQHF. CDR3 sequence (DNA): TGTGCCAGCAGCTTAGGGTTTTCTCCGGATCAGCCCCAGCATTTT. Supplemented by reference TRBV7-9 and TRBJ1-5, the full variable domain reads DTGVSQNPRHKITKRGQNVTFRCDPISEHNRLYWYRQTLGQGPEFLTYFQNEAQLEKSRLLSDRFSAERPKGSFSTLEIQRTEQGDSAMYLCASSLGFSPDQPQHFGDGTRLSIL.

This clonotype has only a few counts. The chain is built from TRBV3-1 and TRBJ2-7; the D gene is possibly TRBD2 (5 bases). V lost 4 bases and J lost 0, with 22 bases in between. The germline V gene encodes CDR1 LGHDT and CDR2 YNNKEL (reference sequence). The CDR3 length is 18 residues. CDR3 residues: CASSRSYLWAGASYEQYF. The CDR3 nucleotides read TGTGCCAGCAGCCGCTCTTATCTGTGGGCGGGTGCCTCCTACGAGCAGTACTTC.

The rearrangement uses TRBV5-1 and TRBJ2-3; D may be TRBD2 (6 bases). CDR1 and CDR2 (germline): SGHRS, YFSETQ. There are 14 residues in the CDR3. Trimming removed 5 bases from V and 5 bases from J, with 15 bases in between. As DNA, the CDR3 is TGCGCCAGCAGGGAGGGATCACCGCAAGATACGCAGTATTTT. Amino acids: CASREGSPQDTQYF.

This chain links TRBV19 with TRBJ2-1; 14 bases match TRBD2. This CDR3 spans 15 amino acids. V lost 6 bases to trimming and J lost 9 bases; unmatched junction nucleotides: 7. The V gene's germline CDR1 is LNHDA and CDR2 SQIVND (reference sequence). The CDR3 here is CASREGGLAGGEQFF. CDR3 nucleotide sequence: TGTGCCAGTAGAGAGGGAGGACTAGCGGGAGGTGAGCAGTTCTTC.

This clonotype was picked up a small number of times. V is TRBV12-3 or TRBV12-4 and J is TRBJ2-7, with a tentative D call TRBD1 (5 bases). Trimming took off 4 bases at V and 4 bases at J, with 11 bases between the two ends. The CDR3 has 13 amino acids. The CDR3 DNA reads TGTGCCAGCAGTTCTAGTGACAGTTACGAGCAGTACTTC. Its translation is CASSSSDSYEQYF.

This chain links TRBV28 with TRBJ2-7; D is possibly TRBD2 (6 bases). Trimming took 6 bases from V and 7 from J, leaving 25 bases between them. The CDR3 length is 16 residues. The germline gives CDR1 MDHEN, CDR2 SYDVKM. This CDR3 reads CASSPPGTGVRKEQYF. The CDR3 DNA reads TGTGCCAGCAGCCCCCCCGGGACGGGGGTACGTAAGGAGCAGTACTTC.

This clonotype has a handful of counts. CDR3 nucleotide sequence: TGCGCCAGCAGCCAAATCGAGTTTCAAAACATTCAGTACTTC. Its translation: CASSQIEFQNIQYF. V usage is TRBV4-1 and J usage is TRBJ2-4; D is unresolved. Trimming stripped 2 bases from V and 5 bases from J, with 10 bases between. The CDR3 is made up of 14 amino acids. Germline V gene lookup returns CDR1 MGHRA and CDR2 YSYEKL.